The subject of this entry is one TCR beta chain. The sample comes from a study of human T cells and chemical hapten exposure. TCRdb re-called the RACE reads through MiXCR, storing one row per CDR3 protein. The sample consists of approximately 57,000 distinct CDR3 sequences, 9.5% to 10% of them appearing once. V lost 6 bases and J lost 3, with 8 bases in between. The CDR3 loop spans 12 amino acids. Germline-derived CDR1 and CDR2 are MNHNS and SASEGT. Indicated time point: pre-sensitization, week 0. Treatment defined: therapeutic diphenylcyclopropenone sensitization with weekly scalp DPC. This chain links TRBV6-1 with TRBJ1-1; D is unresolved. The material sequenced was whole blood, taken in connection with sensitization to the hapten diphenylcyclopropenone (DPC). This TCR came from a man aged 35 to 55 with alopecia areata. Some clones in this sample may be carry-over from other donors' samples. The CDR3 sequence: CASSPGYTEAFF. Written as DNA, the CDR3 is TGTGCCAGCAGCCCGGGGTACACTGAAGCTTTCTTT.